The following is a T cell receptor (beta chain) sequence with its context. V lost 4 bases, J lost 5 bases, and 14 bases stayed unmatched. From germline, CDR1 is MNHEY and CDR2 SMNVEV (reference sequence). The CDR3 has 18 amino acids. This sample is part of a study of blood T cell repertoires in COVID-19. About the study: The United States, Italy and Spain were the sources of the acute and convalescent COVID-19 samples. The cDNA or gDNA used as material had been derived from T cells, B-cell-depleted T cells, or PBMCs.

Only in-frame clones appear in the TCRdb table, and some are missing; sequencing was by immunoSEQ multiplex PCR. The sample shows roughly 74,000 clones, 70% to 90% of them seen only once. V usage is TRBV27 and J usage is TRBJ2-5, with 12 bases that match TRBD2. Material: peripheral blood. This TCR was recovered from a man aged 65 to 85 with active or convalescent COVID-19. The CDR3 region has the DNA TGTGCCAGCAGTTCCCAGAGGCTAGCGGGGGGGATTTGGGAGACCCAGTACTTC. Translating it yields CASSSQRLAGGIWETQYF.